This TCR beta chain was identified in a study of early T cells in non-severe SARS-CoV-2 infection. Study results and limitations: There was a bias toward anti-spike CD8 responses in VDJdb matching, which missed private and CD4 specificities.

This clonotype showed up many times. Its antigen is unidentified. The length of the CDR3 is 12 residues. Per germline, CDR1 KGHDR and CDR2 SFDVKD. The V end was cut by 5 bases, the J end by 7 bases, with 10 bases between. TCRdb used MiXCR to reprocess the 5' RACE reads, holding one entry per CDR3 protein. The sample records around 84,000 distinct CDR3 sequences, more than 9% being singletons. This clonotype was obtained from an adult who was a healthcare worker with PCR-confirmed SARS-CoV-2 infection or an uninfected control (not recorded which). The V call is TRBV24-1, the J call TRBJ2-5; D might be TRBD2 (5 bases). Sequencing used whole blood, obtained at baseline. The CDR3 here is CATSAAEGTQYF. CDR3 DNA: TGTGCCACCAGTGCGGCAGAGGGGACCCAGTACTTC.